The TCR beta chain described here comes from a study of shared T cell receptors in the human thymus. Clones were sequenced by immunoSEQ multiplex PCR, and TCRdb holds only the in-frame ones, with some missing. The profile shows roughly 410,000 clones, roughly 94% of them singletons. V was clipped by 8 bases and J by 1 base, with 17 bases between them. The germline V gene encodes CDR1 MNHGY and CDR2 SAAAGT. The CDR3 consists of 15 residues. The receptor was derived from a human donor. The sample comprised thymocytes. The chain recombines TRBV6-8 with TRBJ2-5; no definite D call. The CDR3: CASAQKARVQETQYF. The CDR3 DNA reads TGTGCCAGCGCCCAGAAAGCCCGGGTCCAAGAGACCCAGTACTTC.